The rows below give T cell receptor beta chains drawn from one sample of a study of response to subunit inactivated influenza vaccine. TCRdb re-analysed the RT-PCR reads in MiXCR, keeping a single row per CDR3 protein. Of about 180,000 distinct CDR3 sequences detected, 9.2% appear once; the ten largest clones hold under 13%. Sequencing was performed on non-naive T cells sorted from PBMCs, taken on the day of vaccination. These receptors all come from a man aged 45-65 years who received an inactivated influenza vaccine. CDR3s include the opening cysteine and the closing phenylalanine or tryptophan. D genes are given only for firm matches. The listing skips clone size in some rows; elsewhere it reads once, few, many or a size class.

>TRBV20-1|TRBJ2-7|TRBD2|-
CSARGPGGEQYF
TGCAGTGCTAGGGGCCCGGGGGGCGAGCAGTACTTC
>TRBV10-3|TRBJ2-2|TRBD2|-
CATSGGANGELFF
TGTGCCACTTCGGGGGGGGCCAACGGGGAGCTGTTTTTT
>TRBV12-3/TRBV12-4|TRBJ2-7|-|few
CASSLTRQAFYEQYF
TGTGCCAGCAGTTTAACCCGTCAAGCGTTTTACGAGCAGTACTTC
>TRBV7-2|TRBJ2-7|TRBD1|many
CASSLRDRGDYEQYF
TGTGCCAGCAGCTTAAGGGACAGGGGGGACTACGAGCAGTACTTC
>TRBV3-1|TRBJ2-1|TRBD1|-
CASSQRDRGQFF
TGTGCCAGCAGCCAGAGGGACAGGGGGCAGTTCTTC
>TRBV5-6|TRBJ1-2|-|-
CASSPPEGGGGYTF
TGTGCCAGCAGCCCCCCGGAGGGGGGGGGTGGCTACACCTTC
>TRBV2|TRBJ1-6|-|many
CASSQELVGPLIQALHF
TGTGCCAGCAGTCAAGAGTTGGTCGGACCATTAATTCAGGCCCTCCACTTT
>TRBV6-5|TRBJ2-1|-|many
CASSYSIFIPNEQFF
TGTGCCAGCAGTTACTCGATTTTCATTCCCAATGAGCAGTTCTTC
>TRBV20-1|TRBJ1-5|-|many
CSARIGYQPQHF
TGCAGTGCTAGAATCGGGTATCAGCCCCAGCATTTT
>TRBV12-3/TRBV12-4|TRBJ2-1|-|-
CASSLLGPIEQFF
TGTGCCAGCAGCCTATTGGGTCCCATTGAGCAGTTCTTC